The 6 T cell receptor beta chains listed next were all sequenced from one sample in a study of tissue T cells after allogeneic stem cell transplantation. Using immunoSEQ multiplex PCR, the repertoire was profiled, and TCRdb retains in-frame clones only, with some absent. The repertoire holds almost 7,500 clones, with around 72% as singletons. Here the sequenced sample was skin, taken at autopsy. These receptors were taken from a male patient older than 55 with steroid-refractory graft-versus-host disease after an allogeneic stem cell transplant. Some of the T cells might come from the graft donor.

The chain recombines TRBV7-2 with TRBJ1-5, with D unresolved. Trimming left V 2 bases short and J 7 bases short, with 9 bases between. The CDR3 contains 13 residues. From germline, CDR1 is SGHTA and CDR2 FQGNSA. The CDR3 region has the DNA TGTGCCAGCAGCTTAAGTGTGGGGCAGCCCCAGCATTTT. It yields the protein CASSLSVGQPQHF.

The chain carries TRBV4-1 and TRBJ2-7, with D maybe TRBD2 (6 bases). Trimming cost V 0 bases and J 2 bases, with 11 bases left between them. In germline, CDR1 is MGHRA, CDR2 YSYEKL. The CDR3 runs to 15 residues. The DNA for the CDR3 is TGCGCCAGCAGCCAAGATGGGACTCCCACCTACGAGCAGTACTTC. Its translation: CASSQDGTPTYEQYF.

A remark on this clone: The same CDR3 can be traced to other DNA sequences in this sample. The rearrangement joins TRBV19 to TRBJ1-6, with D possibly being TRBD1 (5 bases). This CDR3 spans 14 amino acids. Germline lookup yields CDR1 LNHDA and CDR2 SQIVND (reference sequence). V shed 5 bases and J shed 8 bases, with 13 bases lying between them. In DNA, the CDR3 is TGTGCCAGTAGTTGGACGGACAACGATTCACCCCTCCACTTT. Its translation: CASSWTDNDSPLHF. Combining the CDR3 with reference TRBV19 and TRBJ1-6 gives the whole variable domain DGGITQSPKYLFRKEGQNVTLSCEQNLNHDAMYWYRQDPGQGLRLIYYSQIVNDFQKGDIAEGYSVSREKKESFPLTVTSAQKNPTAFYLCASSWTDNDSPLHFGNGTRLTVT.

V gene TRBV6-5 combines with J gene TRBJ2-3; D might be TRBD1 (5 bases). From germline, CDR1 is MNHEY and CDR2 SVGAGI. The CDR3 runs to 14 residues. Trimming took 7 bases from V and 5 from J, leaving 16 bases between them. CDR3 in amino acids: CASKQVKTGDTQYF. Here the CDR3 DNA reads TGTGCCAGCAAGCAGGTGAAAACAGGAGATACGCAGTATTTT.

This chain uses TRBV30 with TRBJ1-1, with D perhaps matching TRBD1 (6 bases). CDR1 GTSNPN and CDR2 SVGIG come from the germline V gene (reference sequence). V dropped 5 bases and J dropped 0 bases, with 7 bases sitting between them. CDR3 size: 12 residues. The CDR3 loop is CAWGQLNTEAFF. CDR3 coding DNA: TGTGCCTGGGGACAGCTGAACACTGAAGCTTTCTTT.

This clone turned up a few times. This chain connects TRBV12-3 or TRBV12-4 to TRBJ2-1; D is uncertain. The CDR3 contains 11 residues. The V end lost 1 base, the J end lost 13 bases, and 8 bases lay between the germline ends. In nucleotides, the CDR3 is TGTGCCAGCAGTTTAGATCTGTCACAGTTCTTC. Translating gives CASSLDLSQFF.